The clone carrying this T cell receptor beta chain has at least ten counts. Its antigen is undetermined. The data were obtained in a study of naive and memory T cell subsets. General study results and limits: The RNA method is potentially sensitive to activation and differentiation changes.

The V gene's germline CDR1 is SQVTM and CDR2 ANQGSEA. The CDR3 has 16 residues. The V segment lost 4 bases and the J segment 10 bases; nucleotides outside the gene matches: 17. An oligonucleotide containing a UMI was ligated to the 3' end of TCR cDNA. Input was roughly 1 to 1000 ng of DNase-treated total RNA without cell sorting. Four PCR rounds used nested alpha and beta constant region primers plus the SP2 primer. MiXCR was run by TCRdb on the 5' RACE reads, yielding one entry per CDR3 protein. The table includes about 48,000 distinct CDR3 sequences, about 4.8% detected once. The chain couples TRBV29-1 to TRBJ2-1, with 9 bases matching TRBD2. The sequence came from a female donor in good health. CDR3: CSVVGEASGNRGEQFF. DNA of the CDR3: TGCAGCGTTGTGGGGGAGGCTAGCGGGAATCGGGGGGAGCAGTTCTTC.